This T cell receptor (beta chain) was sequenced during a study of T cell responses to AZD1222 COVID-19 vaccine. TCRdb's copy holds only in-frame clones and misses some; the assay was immunoSEQ multiplex PCR. The sample yields about 170,000 clones, just over 90% seen once. Germline CDR1 and CDR2: LGHDT and YNNKEL (reference sequence). This CDR3 spans 13 amino acids. V lost 3 bases, J lost 0 bases, and 5 bases lay in between. This clonotype originated in an adult in good health. J is TRBJ1-2 and V is TRBV3-1 (or the pseudogene TRBV3-2); D is undetermined. Sequences were derived from peripheral blood, sampled on day 0 of AZD1222 vaccination. The CDR3 spells CASSHEANYGYTF. CDR3 DNA sequence: TGTGCCAGCAGCCACGAAGCTAACTATGGCTACACCTTC.